This TCR beta chain is from a study of graft-versus-host responses after intestinal transplantation. Study information: Grafts that recipients had were multivisceral, liver-intestinal, or isolated intestinal transplants. Recipients were all induced with anti-thymocyte globulin, then given tacrolimus and steroids for roughly 3 years.

TCRdb's table, derived via immunoSEQ multiplex PCR, lists solely in-frame clones and lacks some. The profile shows about 120,000 clones, about 93% of them singletons. Points on this clone: Its antigen is undetermined.

The junction had 14 bases not matched to a gene; V was cut back by 3 bases and J by 6 bases. Germline CDR1 is MGHRA and CDR2 is YSYEKL. The CDR3 covers 18 residues. The TCR originated in a human donor who received an intestinal transplant. The chain couples TRBV4-1 to TRBJ2-2; the match to TRBD2 covers 9 bases. The sample was unstimulated CD4+ T cells sorted from spleen or lymph node cells, taken before intestinal transplant. This chain's CDR3 is CASSQLVWREGEAGELFF. The CDR3 DNA is TGCGCCAGCAGCCAGTTGGTCTGGCGGGAGGGTGAAGCCGGGGAGCTGTTTTTT.